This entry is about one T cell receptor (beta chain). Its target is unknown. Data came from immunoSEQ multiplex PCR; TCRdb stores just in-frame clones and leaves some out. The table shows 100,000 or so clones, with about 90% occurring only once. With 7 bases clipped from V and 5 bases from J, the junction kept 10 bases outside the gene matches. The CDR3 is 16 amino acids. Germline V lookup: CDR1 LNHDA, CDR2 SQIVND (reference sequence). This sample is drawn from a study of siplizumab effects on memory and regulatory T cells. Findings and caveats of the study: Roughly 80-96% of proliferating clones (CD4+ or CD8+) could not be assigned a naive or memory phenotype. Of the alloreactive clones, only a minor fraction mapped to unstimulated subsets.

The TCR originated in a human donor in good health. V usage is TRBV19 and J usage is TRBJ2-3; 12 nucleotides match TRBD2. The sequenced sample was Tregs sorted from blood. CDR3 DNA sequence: TGTGCCAGTACCCCCCGGACTAGCGGGGTCGGAGATACGCAGTATTTT. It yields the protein CASTPRTSGVGDTQYF.